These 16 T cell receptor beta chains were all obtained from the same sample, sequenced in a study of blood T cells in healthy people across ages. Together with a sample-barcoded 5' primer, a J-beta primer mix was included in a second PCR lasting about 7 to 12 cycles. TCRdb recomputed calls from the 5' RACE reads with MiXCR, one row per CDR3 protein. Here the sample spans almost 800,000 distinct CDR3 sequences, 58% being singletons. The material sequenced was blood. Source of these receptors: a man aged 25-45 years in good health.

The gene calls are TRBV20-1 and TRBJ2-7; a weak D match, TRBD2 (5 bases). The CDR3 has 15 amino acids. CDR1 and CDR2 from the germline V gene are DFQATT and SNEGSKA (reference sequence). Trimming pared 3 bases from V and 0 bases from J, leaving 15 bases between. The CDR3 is CSARRPGSSSYEQYF. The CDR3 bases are TGCAGTGCTAGGCGACCGGGATCCAGCTCCTACGAGCAGTACTTC.

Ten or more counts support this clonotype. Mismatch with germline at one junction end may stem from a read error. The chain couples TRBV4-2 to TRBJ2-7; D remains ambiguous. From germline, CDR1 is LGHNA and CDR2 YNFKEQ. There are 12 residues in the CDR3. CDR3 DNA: TGCGCCAGCAGCCAGGACCTCTACGAGCAGTACTTC. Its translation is CASSQDLYEQYF.

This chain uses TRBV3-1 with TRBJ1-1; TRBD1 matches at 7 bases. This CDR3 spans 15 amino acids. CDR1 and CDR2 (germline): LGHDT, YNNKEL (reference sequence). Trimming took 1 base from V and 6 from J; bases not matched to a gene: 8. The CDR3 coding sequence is TGTGCCAGCAGCCAAGGCCAGGGGGGATACTCTGAAGCTTTCTTT. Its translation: CASSQGQGGYSEAFF.

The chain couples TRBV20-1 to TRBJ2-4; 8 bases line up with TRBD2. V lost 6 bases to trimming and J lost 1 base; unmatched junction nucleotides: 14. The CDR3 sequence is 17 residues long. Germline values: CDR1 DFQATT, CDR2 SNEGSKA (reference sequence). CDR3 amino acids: CSATSRAGGMAKNIQYF. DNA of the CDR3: TGCAGTGCCACGTCGAGGGCGGGGGGAATGGCCAAAAACATTCAGTACTTC.

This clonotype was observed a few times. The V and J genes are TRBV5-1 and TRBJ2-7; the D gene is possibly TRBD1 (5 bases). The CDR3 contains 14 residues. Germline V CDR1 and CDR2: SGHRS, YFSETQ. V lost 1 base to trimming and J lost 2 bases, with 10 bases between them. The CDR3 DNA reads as TGCGCCAGCAGCTTGAAACAGGACACCTACGAGCAGTACTTC. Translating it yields CASSLKQDTYEQYF.

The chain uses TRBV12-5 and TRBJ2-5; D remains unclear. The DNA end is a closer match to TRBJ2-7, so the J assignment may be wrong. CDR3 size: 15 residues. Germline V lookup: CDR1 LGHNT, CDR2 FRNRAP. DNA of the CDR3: TGTGCTAGTGGTCCCCTCCAGAGGATCCACTACGAGCAGTACTTC. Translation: CASGPLQRIHYEQYF.

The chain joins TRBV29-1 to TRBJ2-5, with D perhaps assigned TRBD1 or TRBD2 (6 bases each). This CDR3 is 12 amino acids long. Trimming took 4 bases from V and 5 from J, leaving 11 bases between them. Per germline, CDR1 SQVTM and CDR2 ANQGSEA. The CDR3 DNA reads TGCAGCGTTGGGAGGGGGAGTGAGACCCAGTACTTC. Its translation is CSVGRGSETQYF.

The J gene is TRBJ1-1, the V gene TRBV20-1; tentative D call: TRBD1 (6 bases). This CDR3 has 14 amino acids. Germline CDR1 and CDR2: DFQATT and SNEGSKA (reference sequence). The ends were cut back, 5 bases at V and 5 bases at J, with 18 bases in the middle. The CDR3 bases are TGCAGTGCTCGCGAGGGGGGGTGGGTAACTGAAGCTTTCTTT. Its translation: CSAREGGWVTEAFF.

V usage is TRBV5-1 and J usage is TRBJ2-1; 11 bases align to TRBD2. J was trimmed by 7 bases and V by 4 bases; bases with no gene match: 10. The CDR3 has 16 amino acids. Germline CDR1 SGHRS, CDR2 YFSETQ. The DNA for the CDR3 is TGCGCCAGCAGCGGACTAGCGGGCGATAACGGGAATGAGCAGTTCTTC. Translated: CASSGLAGDNGNEQFF.

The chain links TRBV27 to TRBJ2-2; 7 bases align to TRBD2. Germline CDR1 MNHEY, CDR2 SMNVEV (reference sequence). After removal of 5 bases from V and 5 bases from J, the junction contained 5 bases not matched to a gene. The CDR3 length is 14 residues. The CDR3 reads CASSTYSGTGELFF. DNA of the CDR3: TGTGCCAGCAGTACCTATAGCGGGACCGGGGAGCTGTTTTTT.

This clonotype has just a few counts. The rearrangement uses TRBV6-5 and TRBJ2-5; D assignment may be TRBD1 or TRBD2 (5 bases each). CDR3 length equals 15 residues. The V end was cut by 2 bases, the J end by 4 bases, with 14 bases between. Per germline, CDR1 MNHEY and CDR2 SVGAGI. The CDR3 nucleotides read TGTGCCAGCAGTTACACGGGGCGAACGGGAGAGACCCAGTACTTC. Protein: CASSYTGRTGETQYF.

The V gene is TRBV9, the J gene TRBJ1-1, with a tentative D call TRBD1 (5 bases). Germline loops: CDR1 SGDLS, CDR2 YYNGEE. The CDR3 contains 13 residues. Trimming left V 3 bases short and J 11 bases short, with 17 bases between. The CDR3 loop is CASSESPGKGAFF. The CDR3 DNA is TGTGCCAGCAGCGAGAGTCCAGGGAAGGGGGCTTTCTTT.

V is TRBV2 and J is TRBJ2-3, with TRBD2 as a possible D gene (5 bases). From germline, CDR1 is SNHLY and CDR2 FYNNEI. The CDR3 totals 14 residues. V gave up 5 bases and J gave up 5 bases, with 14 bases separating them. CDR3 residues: CASSPLPGLDTQYF. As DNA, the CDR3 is TGTGCCAGCAGTCCGCTCCCCGGACTAGATACGCAGTATTTT. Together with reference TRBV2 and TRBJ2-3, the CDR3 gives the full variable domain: EPEVTQTPSHQVTQMGQEVILRCVPISNHLYFYWYRQILGQKVEFLVSFYNNEISEKSEIFDDQFSVERPDGSNFTLKIRSTKLEDSAMYFCASSPLPGLDTQYFGPGTRLTVL.

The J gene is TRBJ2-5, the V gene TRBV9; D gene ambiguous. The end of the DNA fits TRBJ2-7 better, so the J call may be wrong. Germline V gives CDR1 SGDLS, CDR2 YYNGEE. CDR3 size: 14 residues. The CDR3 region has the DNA TGTGCCAGCAGCGCCTCAGGATCACCGAACGAGCAGTACTTC. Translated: CASSASGSPNEQYF.

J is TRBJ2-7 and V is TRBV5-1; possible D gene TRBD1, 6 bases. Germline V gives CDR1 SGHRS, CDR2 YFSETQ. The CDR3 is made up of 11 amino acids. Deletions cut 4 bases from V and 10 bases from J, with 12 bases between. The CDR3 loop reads CASSLRQVQYF. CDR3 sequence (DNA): TGCGCCAGCAGCCTTCGACAGGTTCAGTACTTC. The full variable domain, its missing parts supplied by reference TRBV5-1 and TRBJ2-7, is KAGVTQTPRYLIKTRGQQVTLSCSPISGHRSVSWYQQTPGQGLQFLFEYFSETQRNKGNFPGRFSGRQFSNSRSEMNVSTLELGDSALYLCASSLRQVQYFGPGTRLTVT.

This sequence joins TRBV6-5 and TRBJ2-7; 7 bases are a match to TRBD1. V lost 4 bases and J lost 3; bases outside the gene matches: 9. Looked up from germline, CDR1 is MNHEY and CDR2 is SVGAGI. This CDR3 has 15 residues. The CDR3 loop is CASSLGGRGYYEQYF. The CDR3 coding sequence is TGTGCCAGCAGTTTAGGGGGCAGGGGCTACTACGAGCAGTACTTC.